This TCR beta chain derives from a study of regulatory T cells in long-lasting Graves disease. V gave up 3 bases and J gave up 14 bases; unmatched junction bases: 8. CDR3 length equals 14 residues. CDR1 is SGHAT and CDR2 is FQNNGV in the germline V gene. iRepertoire HTBI primers and Arm-PCR of CDR3 regions built TCR beta libraries. Via MiXCR, TCRdb re-called the multiplex PCR reads, giving one row per CDR3 protein. The data contain some 240,000 distinct CDR3 sequences, roughly 18% of them singletons. The sample holds many counts of this clonotype. Time point defined: newly diagnosed GD, antithyroid drugs for less than 3 months. TCR sequences were obtained from RNA taken from PBMCs. These data also formed part of another study, on T cells in Graves' hyperthyroidism and ophthalmopathy. That paper notes: Uncontrolled infections, other autoimmune diseases, pregnancy or lactation led to exclusion of patients.

The receptor's source is a woman aged 25 to 39 with Graves disease. V gene TRBV11-2 combines with J gene TRBJ1-6; 9 positions agree with TRBD1. The specimen comprised peripheral blood mononuclear cells (PBMCs), sampled at new diagnosis, from a patient treated with antithyroid drugs. The CDR3 DNA sequence: TGTGCCAGCAGCTTCGTGAGACAGGGGGGTACCCTCCACTTT. It translates to CASSFVRQGGTLHF.